This TCR beta chain was recovered during a study of blood T cells in healthy people across ages. At the level of the study: Per two T cells, template switching captured roughly one barcoded beta molecule. The study, taken as a whole, reports: Per million T cells, TCR beta diversity dropped about linearly as age rose.

Sample donors were healthy Caucasian individuals that came from Russia, aged 6 to 90. Primers used in a second PCR of roughly 6 to 12 cycles were a sample-barcoded 5' primer and a J-beta primer mix. Any given sample supplied a minimum of 3 million CDR3-containing paired-end reads. One entry per CDR3 protein, called by TCRdb with MiXCR from the 5' RACE reads. This table has 910,000 or so distinct CDR3 sequences, roughly 47% appearing once. Comments on this clonotype: Its cognate antigen is unknown.

There are 18 residues in the CDR3. The germline CDR1 and CDR2 sequences are KGHSH and LQKENI. Trimming removed 6 bases from V and 0 bases from J, with 23 bases in between. Sequences were obtained from blood. This receptor was taken from a woman aged 60-70 years in good health. The V gene is TRBV18, the J gene TRBJ1-1, with D uncertain. CDR3 loop: CASSLNSDGARMNTEAFF. For the CDR3, the DNA is TGTGCCAGCTCCCTGAACTCGGACGGAGCGCGTATGAACACTGAAGCTTTCTTT.